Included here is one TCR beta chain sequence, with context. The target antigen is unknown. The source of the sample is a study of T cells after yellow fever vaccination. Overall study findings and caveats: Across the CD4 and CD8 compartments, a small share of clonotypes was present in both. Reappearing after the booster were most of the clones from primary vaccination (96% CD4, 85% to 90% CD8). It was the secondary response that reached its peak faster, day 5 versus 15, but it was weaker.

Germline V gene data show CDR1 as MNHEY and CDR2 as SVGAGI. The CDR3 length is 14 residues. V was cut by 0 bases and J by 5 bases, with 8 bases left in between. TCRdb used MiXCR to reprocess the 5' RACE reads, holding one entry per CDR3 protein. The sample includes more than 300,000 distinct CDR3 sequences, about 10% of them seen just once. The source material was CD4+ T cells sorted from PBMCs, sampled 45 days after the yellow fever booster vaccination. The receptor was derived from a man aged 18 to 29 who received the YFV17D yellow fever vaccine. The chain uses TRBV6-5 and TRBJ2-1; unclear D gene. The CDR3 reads CASSYSRLHNEQFF. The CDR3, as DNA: TGTGCCAGCAGTTACTCGAGGCTCCACAATGAGCAGTTCTTC.